This TCR beta chain was found in a study of a mutant IDH1 vaccine in newly diagnosed glioma. The overall study: Vaccines began 4-6 weeks after radiotherapy alone, or with temozolomide cycles.

The V and J ends lost 0 bases and 10 bases respectively, with 3 bases between them. The CDR3 consists of 11 residues. Study results and caveats: Among top peripheral T cell clonotypes, changes seemed unrelated to pseudoprogression. The occurrence of vaccine-induced immune responses was seen in approximately 92% of patients.

Sequenced by immunoSEQ multiplex PCR; TCRdb stores in-frame clones only, minus some. There are 65,000 or so clones in the sample; approximately 84% occur only once, and roughly 4% lies in the top ten. Comments on this clone: Its antigen is as yet unknown.

The time point is: week 23, last vaccination. With topical imiquimod, each dose of the vaccine consisted of 300 ug of mutant IDH1 20-mer peptide. The donors had new WHO grade 3 or 4 astrocytomas; these were IDH1-mutant and ATRX-lost. The rearrangement links TRBV23-1 to TRBJ1-4, with D uncertain. TRBV23-1 qualifies as an ORF whose function is uncertain. The clonotype originates from a young man with glioma. Sequences were derived from PBMCs, sampled from a glioma patient whose treatment included an IDH1 peptide vaccine. The chain's CDR3 is CASSQSPKLFF. The CDR3 nucleotides read TGCGCCAGCAGTCAATCCCCAAAACTGTTTTTT.